This passage covers 19 T cell receptor beta chains from one sample sequenced in a study of T cell responses to AZD1222 COVID-19 vaccine. Clones were sequenced by immunoSEQ multiplex PCR, and TCRdb holds only the in-frame ones, with some missing. Of approximately 180,000 clones listed, about nine tenths are singletons. Source: peripheral blood, taken on day 0 of AZD1222 vaccination. The receptor source for this set is an adult in good health.

The V gene is TRBV7-6, the J gene TRBJ1-3; 7 nucleotides line up with TRBD1. The germline V gene has CDR1 SGHVS and CDR2 FNYEAQ. CDR3 length: 15 amino acids. V was clipped by 5 bases and J by 4 bases; unmatched bases: 8. The CDR3 nucleotides read TGTGCCAGCAGCCCAGTAGGGACAGTCGGAAACACCATATATTTT. Protein: CASSPVGTVGNTIYF.

The CDR3 DNA follows: TGTGCCAGTAGTATAACGGCAGCTCTCTGGCGGGGCTACACCTTC. This translates into CASSITAALWRGYTF. The gene calls are TRBV19 and TRBJ1-2, with unresolved D. Trimming removed 2 bases from V and 8 bases from J, with 18 bases in between. The CDR3 runs to 15 residues. In germline, CDR1 is LNHDA, CDR2 SQIVND (reference sequence).

This chain connects TRBV5-1 to TRBJ2-3; 10 bases line up with TRBD2. Germline CDR1 SGHRS, CDR2 YFSETQ. Trimming cost V 0 bases and J 2 bases; bases outside gene matches: 6. The CDR3 is 17 amino acids. CDR3 nucleotides: TGCGCCAGCAGCTTGGTGGCTAGCGGGGGATCCACAGATACGCAGTATTTT. Translation: CASSLVASGGSTDTQYF.

J is TRBJ2-7 and V is TRBV4-3; 8 bases agree with TRBD2. Unmatched junction bases numbered 5, after V lost 0 bases and J lost 1 base. The CDR3 totals 16 residues. Germline loops: CDR1 LGHNA, CDR2 YSLEER. The CDR3 DNA follows: TGCGCCAGCAGCCAAGATAGAACTAGCGGATCCTACGAGCAGTACTTC. Translated, it gives CASSQDRTSGSYEQYF.

This clone was seen a single time. V is TRBV6-1 and J is TRBJ1-5; 7 bases map to TRBD1. The germline V gene encodes CDR1 MNHNS and CDR2 SASEGT. This CDR3 region has 16 residues. V shed 4 bases, J shed 6 bases, and the junction held 12 bases outside the gene matches. The chain's CDR3 is CASSGLRDRSGQPQHF. As DNA, the CDR3 is TGTGCCAGCAGTGGATTGCGGGACAGAAGCGGTCAGCCCCAGCATTTT.

The V gene is TRBV3-1 (or the pseudogene TRBV3-2), the J gene TRBJ1-2, with 9 bases that match TRBD1. Germline-derived CDR1 and CDR2 are LGHDT and YNNKEL (reference sequence). There are 15 residues in the CDR3. V dropped 5 bases and J dropped 1; count of bases not matched to a gene: 5. CDR3 sequence reads: CASSWPGQGNYGYTF. The CDR3 DNA reads as TGTGCCAGCAGCTGGCCGGGACAGGGTAACTATGGCTACACCTTC.

The chain joins TRBV2 to TRBJ2-7; 10 bases agree with TRBD1. The CDR3 has 17 residues. J was trimmed by 3 bases and V by 8 bases; bases with no gene match: 16. Germline CDR1 is SNHLY and CDR2 is FYNNEI. The CDR3 protein is CASLGTGVSGWIYEQYF. CDR3 bases: TGTGCCAGCTTGGGGACAGGGGTAAGTGGATGGATCTACGAGCAGTACTTC.

The chain couples TRBV2 to TRBJ2-3; 8 nucleotides align to TRBD2. After removal of 8 bases from V and 0 bases from J, the junction contained 7 bases not matched to a gene. CDR1 and CDR2 from the germline V gene are SNHLY and FYNNEI. This CDR3 contains 15 residues. The CDR3 sequence: CASYSGDSSTDTQYF. In DNA form, the CDR3 reads TGTGCCAGCTATAGCGGGGATTCTAGCACAGATACGCAGTATTTT.

The chain employs TRBV7-9 and TRBJ1-1; TRBD1 matches at 7 bases. CDR3 size: 15 residues. The trim removed 7 bases at V and 1 base at J, leaving 9 bases unmatched. The germline V gene has CDR1 SEHNR and CDR2 FQNEAQ (reference sequence). The CDR3 DNA reads TGTGCCAGCACCAGGACAGGTCAGGCGAACACTGAAGCTTTCTTT. Amino acids: CASTRTGQANTEAFF.

CDR3: CASSLADQGGRAKNIQYF. For the CDR3, the DNA is TGTGCCAGCAGCTTGGCCGATCAGGGGGGTAGAGCCAAAAACATTCAGTACTTC. J is TRBJ2-4 and V is TRBV5-4; possible D gene TRBD1, 7 bases. This CDR3 contains 18 residues. Germline assignment: CDR1 SGHNT and CDR2 YYREEE (reference sequence). V dropped 0 bases and J dropped 0 bases, with 16 bases sitting between them.

The chain has TRBV10-3 and TRBJ2-5; 10 nucleotides match TRBD2. Germline CDR1 reads ENHRY; CDR2 reads SYGVKD. The CDR3 has 17 residues. Germline trimming cut 6 bases from V and 1 base from J; bases unmatched to any gene: 11. The CDR3 region has the DNA TGTGCCATCAGCCAGGCAGAACTAGCGGGGCCCCAAGAGACCCAGTACTTC. Protein sequence: CAISQAELAGPQETQYF.

The CDR3 nucleotides read TGTGCCAGCAGTTTAATAGAAAATTCACCCCTCCACTTT. Amino acid sequence: CASSLIENSPLHF. V and J are TRBV6-5 and TRBJ1-6; D is unresolved. V dropped 4 bases and J dropped 7 bases, with 8 bases sitting between them. The CDR3 runs 13 residues. Germline values: CDR1 MNHEY, CDR2 SVGAGI.

In nucleotides, the CDR3 is TGTGCCAGCAGCAGGGGGGCCCAGACCTACGAGCAGTACTTC. Protein: CASSRGAQTYEQYF. The V and J genes are TRBV5-8 and TRBJ2-7; D tentatively reads TRBD1 or TRBD2 (6 bases each). The CDR3 covers 14 residues. V was trimmed by 4 bases and J by 2 bases, leaving 13 bases between them. CDR1 SGHTS and CDR2 YDEGEE come from the germline V gene.

The genes are TRBV2 and TRBJ2-7; D call uncertain. Trimming took 4 bases from V and 4 from J, leaving 8 bases between them. This CDR3 is 12 amino acids long. Germline V CDR1 and CDR2: SNHLY, FYNNEI. Here the CDR3 reads CASSGRIYEQYF. DNA for the CDR3: TGTGCCAGCAGTGGGCGAATTTACGAGCAGTACTTC.

This sequence joins TRBV7-3 and TRBJ2-1; 11 bases align to TRBD2. Germline lookup yields CDR1 SGHTA and CDR2 FQGTGA. V lost 5 bases and J lost 4; bases outside the gene matches: 7. The CDR3 has 16 residues. The CDR3, as DNA: TGTGCCAGCAGCCCCAGACTAGCGGGACTATACAATGAGCAGTTCTTC. Amino acids: CASSPRLAGLYNEQFF.

J is TRBJ2-6 and V is TRBV28; perhaps TRBD1 as D (5 bases). The CDR3 totals 15 residues. Germline V gene sequence: CDR1 MDHEN, CDR2 SYDVKM. Deletions cut 5 bases from V and 2 bases from J, with 10 bases between. In DNA, the CDR3 is TGTGCCAGCAGTGCGACAGTTCCTGGGGCCAACGTCCTGACTTTC. Translation gives CASSATVPGANVLTF.

The chain couples TRBV5-6 to TRBJ1-5; weak D call: TRBD1 (5 bases). Germline V lookup: CDR1 SGHDT, CDR2 YYEEEE. This CDR3 has 15 residues. The ends were cut back, 4 bases at V and 1 base at J, with 12 bases in the middle. CDR3 sequence (DNA): TGTGCCAGCAGCCTGCAGTGGGGGAGCAATCAGCCCCAGCATTTT. Residues: CASSLQWGSNQPQHF.

The gene calls are TRBV5-1 and TRBJ2-7; TRBD1 matches at 9 bases. The CDR3 contains 15 residues. Per germline, CDR1 SGHRS and CDR2 YFSETQ. V gave up 4 bases and J gave up 2 bases; unmatched junction bases: 7. CDR3 sequence: CASSQQGAVAYEQYF. CDR3 DNA: TGCGCCAGCAGCCAACAGGGGGCGGTCGCCTACGAGCAGTACTTC.

This sequence joins TRBV29-1 and TRBJ2-7; 7 positions match TRBD2. CDR3 length equals 14 residues. Unmatched junction bases numbered 16, after V lost 8 bases and J lost 6 bases. Germline V gene sequence: CDR1 SQVTM, CDR2 ANQGSEA. The CDR3 spells CSIRRGSTDGEQYF. CDR3 bases: TGCAGCATCCGGCGGGGGAGCACGGACGGCGAGCAGTACTTC.